These T cell receptor beta chains were read from a single sample in a study of regulatory T cells in long-lasting Graves disease. TCRdb analysed the multiplex PCR reads with MiXCR anew, one entry per CDR3 protein. The sample holds 430,000 or so distinct CDR3 sequences, under 25% seen once. The sample here was peripheral blood mononuclear cells (PBMCs), taken when the disease was refractory, from a patient treated with antithyroid drugs. These receptors were obtained from a female donor with Graves disease. Both conserved end residues are part of each CDR3. D genes are given only for firm matches. Clone size, where shown, is once, few, many, or a class for clones that have expanded.

abundance,d_gene,j_gene,v_gene,CDR3nt,CDR3aa
many,TRBD1,TRBJ1-1,TRBV6-1,TGTGCCAGCAGCTCGACAGGGGTGCCTGAAGCTTTCTTT,CASSSTGVPEAFF
NA,NA,TRBJ2-3,TRBV20-1,TGCAGTGCTGGTAGGGCGGGACACGTGGAAGATACGCAGTATTTT,CSAGRAGHVEDTQYF
NA,NA,TRBJ1-4,TRBV7-9,TGTGCCAGCAGCTTACCGACTACGGTCGCTAATGAAAAACTGTTTTTT,CASSLPTTVANEKLFF
many,NA,TRBJ2-7,TRBV13,TGTGCCAGCAGCTCCTCTAGCGAGCAGTACTTC,CASSSSSEQYF
many,NA,TRBJ2-7,TRBV6-1,TGTGTTATAAGGTCCTCCTACGAGCAGTACTTC,CVIRSSYEQYF
many,NA,TRBJ1-2,TRBV12-3/TRBV12-4,TGTGCCAGCAGCCTACAGGAAAACTATGGCTACACCTTC,CASSLQENYGYTF
few,NA,TRBJ1-6,TRBV15,TGTGCCACCAGCACCTCTTATTCCAATTCACCCCTCCACTTT,CATSTSYSNSPLHF
few,NA,TRBJ1-2,TRBV29-1,TGCAGCGTTGAAGCTGAGAGGGGTTGGGGGGGCTATGGCTACACCTTC,CSVEAERGWGGYGYTF
many,NA,TRBJ1-5,TRBV12-3/TRBV12-4,TGTGCCAGCACCCCGGGGGATCAGCCCCAGCATTTT,CASTPGDQPQHF
NA,TRBD1,TRBJ2-7,TRBV5-5,TGTGCCAGCAGCTTTTCTGGACAGGTCTACGAGCAGTACTTC,CASSFSGQVYEQYF
many,NA,TRBJ1-6,TRBV28,TGTGCCAGCAGGGCGCCATATAATTCACCCCTCCACTTT,CASRAPYNSPLHF
few,TRBD2,TRBJ2-7,TRBV2,TGTGCCATCTTAATAACAGCGGGGGCCTCCTACGAGCAGTACTTC,CAILITAGASYEQYF
NA,NA,TRBJ2-4,TRBV19,TGTGCCAGTAGTACTGGATGGGTCAGGTCGATAGCCAAAAACATTCAGTACTTC,CASSTGWVRSIAKNIQYF
few,TRBD2,TRBJ2-7,TRBV6-1,TGTGCCAGCAGTGTAGTGGGACTAGCTTCCTACGAGCAGTACTTC,CASSVVGLASYEQYF
NA,NA,TRBJ1-1,TRBV29-1,TGCAGCGTTGAAGGCGTTATGAACACTGAAGCTTTCTTT,CSVEGVMNTEAFF
few,TRBD2,TRBJ2-2,TRBV3-1,TGTGCCAGCAGGAACCTAGCGGGAGGTCAGCACACCGGGGAGCTGTTTTTT,CASRNLAGGQHTGELFF
few,NA,TRBJ1-2,TRBV30,TGTGCCTGGTGGGAAGGGGACTATGGCTACACCTTC,CAWWEGDYGYTF
NA,TRBD1,TRBJ2-2,TRBV24-1,TGTGCCACCAGGGACAGGGCCGGCGGGGAGCTGTTTTTT,CATRDRAGGELFF
NA,NA,TRBJ1-1,TRBV5-1,TGCGCCAGCAGCTTGGGGGGGCAGCCAGAAGCTTTCTTT,CASSLGGQPEAFF
many,NA,TRBJ1-2,TRBV3-1,TGTGCCAGCAGCCAGGCAAGCCATGATGGCTACACCTTC,CASSQASHDGYTF
NA,NA,TRBJ1-1,TRBV5-1,TGCGCCAGCAGCTCCTTGACGAACACTGAAGCTTTCTTT,CASSSLTNTEAFF
NA,TRBD1,TRBJ2-5,TRBV3-1,TGTGCCAGCAGCCATTTCATTGGACAGGGGGACCAAGAGACCCAGTACTTC,CASSHFIGQGDQETQYF
many,TRBD1,TRBJ1-3,TRBV11-2,TGTGCCAGCAGCCCCTCGGACAGGGGCTTAGAGTTTGGAAACACCATATATTTT,CASSPSDRGLEFGNTIYF
NA,TRBD2,TRBJ2-2,TRBV7-8,TGTGCCAGCAGCTTAGCTGGGGCGGGAGGGCTCACCGGGGAGCTGTTTTTT,CASSLAGAGGLTGELFF
many,TRBD2,TRBJ2-7,TRBV11-2,TGTGCCAGCAGCTTCAGTATGGGACTAGCGGGAAAATACGAGCAGTACTTC,CASSFSMGLAGKYEQYF
NA,NA,TRBJ1-5,TRBV18,TGTGCCAGCTCAGTTTCAGGGGCGGCTGGCAATCAGCCCCAGCATTTT,CASSVSGAAGNQPQHF
many,NA,TRBJ2-6,TRBV3-1,TGTGCCAGCAGCCAGGGTGGCTCTGGGGCCAACGTCCTGACTTTC,CASSQGGSGANVLTF
NA,TRBD1,TRBJ2-2,TRBV3-1,TGTGCCAGCAGCCAAACAGGGGGCTTGGCCGGGGAGCTGTTTTTT,CASSQTGGLAGELFF
many,NA,TRBJ1-1,TRBV20-1,TGCAGTGCAGTTCGTACAGGAAACACTGAAGCTTTCTTT,CSAVRTGNTEAFF
many,NA,TRBJ2-7,TRBV6-1,TGTGCCAGCAGTCCCCTAGGGGAGTTACACGAGCAGTACTTC,CASSPLGELHEQYF
few,TRBD1,TRBJ1-3,TRBV27,TGTGCCAGCAGCCGGGACAGGAACTCTGGAAACACCATATATTTT,CASSRDRNSGNTIYF
many,TRBD2,TRBJ2-5,TRBV3-1,TGTGCCAGCAGCCTCCGTACTAGCGGGAATATCCAAGAGACCCAGTACTTC,CASSLRTSGNIQETQYF
many,TRBD1,TRBJ2-2,TRBV12-3/TRBV12-4,TGTGCCAGCAGCCCGGGACAGGGGAGAGAGAACACCGGGGAGCTGTTTTTT,CASSPGQGRENTGELFF
NA,TRBD2,TRBJ2-1,TRBV7-2,TGTGCCAGCAGCCGGGGGACTAGCGGGAGGAGAATGGGCAATGAGCAGTTCTTC,CASSRGTSGRRMGNEQFF